The TCR beta chain described here comes from a study of cytomegalovirus exposure and HLA in healthy donors (dated by TCRdb to between 2016 and 2019). About the study as a whole: In an earlier analysis of under 750 of the donors, under 300 Gb of sequence data and 90 million to 130 million unique TCR beta sequences from 180 million or so T cells were reported. Alongside the repertoire data, information on donor age, sex, ethnicity and CMV serostatus was compiled. A few DR-DQ haplotypes were treated as single units for association and clustering because of strong linkage in the cohort. Both class I and class II loci were covered by HLA typing, at four-digit resolution. Typing coverage differed by locus: A, B, C, DRB1 and DQB1 were typed in about 620-640 donors, DQA1 in roughly 510, DPA1 in 600 to 610, and DPB1 in 472. Every repertoire in the discovery cohort had been generated on one and the same sequencing platform. An earlier analysis of around 580 of the donors used high-throughput TCR beta sequencing to judge whether each TCR beta V gene segment behaved as functional or pseudogenic. Among 300 to 450 genotyped donors of the cohort, an average of about 240,000 unique TCR beta nucleotide sequences were sequenced per donor, around 18% of them non-productive. In addition to the first cohort of 650 to 800 subjects, a separate validation cohort of 130 or so different subjects was used. The study used immunosequencing to profile the T cell repertoires of approximately 650 subjects and linked those repertoires to cytomegalovirus serostatus. A later genetic analysis used genome-wide SNP genotypes for 398 of the 666 donors, treating that subset as a discovery cohort. To predict cytomegalovirus infection status, the study brought together high-throughput TCR immunosequencing, statistical association of individual TCRs with disease status, and machine learning. Rather than drawing on any new phenotypic data, the later analysis identified candidate immune exposures from TCR beta sequences and the way those sequences occurred across donors. An early release that covered roughly 600 HLA-typed donors contained approximately 300 gigabases of sequencing data and about 93 million unique TCR sequences. Among the approximately 430 genotyped donors, around 81% belonged to the genetic ancestry cluster associated with self-reported Caucasian donors. A later analysis re-examined previously published TCR beta repertoires from more than 650 donors and added high-resolution HLA genotyping to investigate patterns of TCR occurrence. The aim of the study was to test whether cataloging public T cell receptors could identify signatures of past pathogen exposure.

The library was built by means of the immunoSEQ multiplex PCR assay. For the multiplex PCR, a mixture combining 60 forward primers for TCR Vbeta segments and 13 reverse primers for TCR Jbeta segments was used. The CDR3 region of rearranged TCR beta genes was amplified from genomic DNA with a multiplex PCR assay. Amplified TCR beta libraries were sequenced as 87-base-pair reads on the Illumina HiSeq System. The authors' analysis ran thus. A later analysis counted 65 million to 90 million unique TCR beta chains across the 650 to 800 repertoires, and approximately 11 million of these chains were shared by at least two donors. A nearest-neighbor algorithm error-corrected the raw reads and collapsed the reads into unique sequences, merging closely related sequences to remove PCR and sequencing errors. V, D and J gene segments were assigned by aligning CDR3 sequences to IMGT reference sequences. For a sequence to be retained, at least a six-nucleotide match to both a V gene segment and a J gene segment was required. Rearrangements were classified as productive when the CDR3 lacked stop codons and remained in frame with V and J, and all other rearrangements were classified as non-productive. CDR3 was defined according to IMGT convention as the region running from the second conserved V-encoded cysteine to the conserved J-encoded phenylalanine. The earlier analysis of some 540 of the donors excluded any sequence lacking an unambiguous match to a single V gene segment. An earlier analysis of 587 of the donors classified V segments as functional when productive rearrangements were above 56.7% and as segregating when the standard deviation between donors was above 5%. A statistical classification framework was built to diagnose cytomegalovirus status from the catalog of TCR beta chain sequences. V and J gene assignment, in a later analysis, came from comparing TCR nucleotide sequences with IMGT/GENE-DB human TR gene sequences. A later analysis assigned CDR3 sequences and most-parsimonious VDJ recombination scenarios with the TCRdist pipeline. A later analysis defined each TCR beta chain by its CDR3 amino acid sequence plus V-gene family, and excluded reads lacking a unique V-gene family. In a later analysis, approximately 590 highly shared, low-generation-probability nucleotide sequences were removed to address suspected cross-contamination and a sequencing artifact. In a later analysis, a clonal expansion index for each public chain was calculated from normalized within-repertoire ranks of inferred template counts. In a later analysis, generation probabilities were computed with a VDJ recombination model fitted to out-of-frame rearrangements, and the resulting probabilities were checked against IGoR. In a later analysis, hypergeometric tests were used to score TCR-TCR, TCR-HLA and TCR-CMV co-occurrence, with a repertoire-size bias correction applied to TCR pairs. A later analysis estimated false discovery rates by permuting HLA or CMV assignments 20 times. A later analysis grouped co-occurring TCRs with DBSCAN, adding TCRdist sequence similarity when clustering within HLA-allele-positive subsets. Co-occurrence clustering excluded repertoires with fewer than 30,000 or more than 120,000 public chains, plus five with anomalous nucleotide sharing. Held by TCRdb, this immuneACCESS table contains in-frame sequences only and omits some clones. Under half of the omission traces to an unresolved V gene where checked; the cause of the rest is unknown. Clone size and V and J calls were adopted from that table, with D and trimming inferred from the DNA. In this sample the table shows over 60,000 clones, about three quarters of which occur a single time. The top ten hold 7% to 9.5% of the sample.

What the work shows at the level of the full study, not this receptor alone: In an earlier analysis of 587 of the donors, most TCR beta V segments appeared in productive rearrangements about 87% or about 30% of the time, broadly matching IMGT annotations. In vitro tests confirmed that a few of the cytomegalovirus-associated TCR beta chains recognize cytomegalovirus antigens. In both the original and validation cohorts, the classifier was reported to diagnose cytomegalovirus status with high specificity and sensitivity. A later analysis found that most CMV-associated TCR beta chains appeared HLA-restricted, with HLA associations seemingly driven largely by CMV exposure. In a later analysis, the rate of TCR association differed among HLA loci, with DRB1 alleles having the most associated TCRs and HLA-C alleles having the fewest. The cohort was sequenced for TCR beta chains only, and without alpha or paired-chain data the features that could be detected were limited. The study gave a list of 150 to 200 TCR beta chains associated with cytomegalovirus. In a later genetic analysis, fewer N-insertions in productive TCRs were reported among donors in an Asian-associated ancestry cluster than the roughly 700-donor mean. Correlated functional status among segregating V segments might reflect linkage disequilibrium, but an unknown experimental factor could not be ruled out. When HLA alleles, especially DR and DQ, strongly co-occurred, attributing TCR associations to individual alleles was difficult. The sequencing pipeline was judged likely to have produced a cluster of highly shared sequence variants as a technical artifact. A further reported finding was that TCR beta sequences accurately predicted the HLA-A and HLA-B alleles for most subjects in the first cohort. Because counts were too low, seventeen rarely observed V segments, including chromosome 9 orphons, were excluded from the earlier analysis of 587 of the donors. Most TCR sequences were seen in very few donors, while some public TCRs were found in many individuals. The only immune exposure information available for the cohort was CMV serostatus. Roughly uniform sequencing depth across donors was assumed in presence/absence analyses, although this assumption may not hold. It was suggested by the authors that the approach could potentially be generalized to other disease states and immunological phenotypes. A later analysis associated about 16,000 TCR beta sequences with specific HLA alleles at a false discovery rate of 0.05. Because HLA typing was missing for some donors at each locus, association tests included only the typed subset. According to a later analysis, parvovirus B19, influenza, CMV and Epstein-Barr virus appeared linked to several top co-occurrence clusters. A later genetic analysis associated a missense DCLRE1C variant with V-gene and J-gene trimming of TCR beta chains, and an independent cohort replicated the association. In a later analysis, HLA-associated TCR beta chains showed more clonal expansion and lower generation probabilities than non-associated chains that were equally common.

This clone has more than one count but fewer than ten. Its antigen is currently not known. The record has no base qualities; no much larger clone is one base away. The cohort consisted of 670 or so healthy bone marrow donors. At the time of sampling, every cohort member was nominally healthy, though immune exposures that went unrecorded were likely present. The donor tested CMV seropositive, placing the donor among the roughly 270 seropositive members of the cohort. Each donor provided a peripheral blood sample, and peripheral blood mononuclear cells were used for TCR beta sequencing. Genomic DNA extraction from the blood cell samples was performed with the Qiagen DNeasy Blood Extraction Kit. The receptor was derived from a woman in her 30s in good health and CMV-seropositive. Specimen: PBMCs.

The CDR3 reads CASSFLADTQYF. DNA sequence: TGTGCCAGCAGCTTTCTTGCGGATACGCAGTATTTT. The V and J genes are TRBV7-6 and TRBJ2-3; a confident D gene designation cannot be given. The V end loses 3 bases and the J end loses 6 bases, and a stretch of 7 bases separates them. CDR1 SGHVS and CDR2 FNYEAQ were looked up in the germline V gene. Reading from cysteine to phenylalanine, the CDR3 counts 12 amino acids. The kept DNA is CDR3 alone, 36 bases in frame from the first base.